The 6 T cell receptor beta chains below were found in one sample sequenced in a study of CD8 T cells in Susac syndrome (dated by TCRdb to between 2017 and 2020). Preparation of the library involved the immunoSEQ multiplex PCR assay. RNA was extracted using the RNeasy kit, and roughly 0.45 to 1 microgram was reverse transcribed with random hexamers. TCRdb reworked the public reads: Q25 trimming with fastp, MiXCR clone assembly, productive beta chains retained. Entries are consolidated by CDR3 protein sequence, retaining the most common genes and DNA. The sample table holds around 140,000 distinct CDR3 sequences, of which 95% were seen once. The top ten constitute approximately 0.11% of the sample. Sequenced material: CD4+ T cells from PBMCs. The source is a human donor with multiple sclerosis.

This clonotype was counted once. CDR3 residues: CASSLRTYTEAFF. For the CDR3, the DNA is TGTGCCAGCAGCTTGAGAACGTACACTGAAGCTTTCTTT. V and J are TRBV5-6 and TRBJ1-1; D unresolved. V lost 1 base to trimming and J lost 3 bases, with 7 bases between them. The CDR3 contains 13 residues. Germline V lookup: CDR1 SGHDT, CDR2 YYEEEE.

This chain joins TRBV9 and TRBJ2-1, with D uncertain. This CDR3 comprises 12 residues. V was cut by 0 bases and J by 7 bases, with 5 bases left in between. Germline values: CDR1 SGDLS, CDR2 YYNGEE. This CDR3 reads CASSVVENEQFF. CDR3 coding DNA: TGTGCCAGCAGCGTAGTTGAGAATGAGCAGTTCTTC.

This clonotype was detected only once. J is TRBJ2-7 and V is TRBV7-9; D unresolved. Germline V gene data show CDR1 as SEHNR and CDR2 as FQNEAQ (reference sequence). Trimming cost V 3 bases and J 4 bases, with 7 bases left between them. The CDR3 sequence is 12 residues long. The CDR3 DNA reads TGTGCCAGCAGCTTGAATATTTACGAGCAGTACTTC. As protein: CASSLNIYEQYF. Using reference TRBV7-9 and TRBJ2-7 for the parts outside the CDR3, the full variable domain is DTGVSQNPRHKITKRGQNVTFRCDPISEHNRLYWYRQTLGQGPEFLTYFQNEAQLEKSRLLSDRFSAERPKGSFSTLEIQRTEQGDSAMYLCASSLNIYEQYFGPGTRLTVT.

This clonotype has only one observation. The V call is TRBV28, the J call TRBJ2-2; D possibly uses TRBD1 or TRBD2 (5 bases each). Germline CDR1 is MDHEN and CDR2 is SYDVKM. The CDR3 covers 17 residues. Trimming took 1 base from V and 2 from J, leaving 14 bases between them. The CDR3 nucleotides read TGTGCCAGCAGTTTATCAAGGGGACCCCTTAACACCGGGGAGCTGTTTTTT. Translated, it gives CASSLSRGPLNTGELFF.

The chain is built from TRBV3-1 and TRBJ2-1; D unresolved. CDR3 length equals 16 residues. In germline, CDR1 is LGHDT, CDR2 YNNKEL (reference sequence). Trimming shortened V by 0 bases and J by 0 bases, and 9 bases separated the two germline ends. The CDR3 loop is CASSQEGTSSYNEQFF. The CDR3 coding sequence is TGTGCCAGCAGCCAAGAGGGCACGAGCTCCTACAATGAGCAGTTCTTC.

This chain connects TRBV5-4 to TRBJ2-1; the match to TRBD2 covers 11 bases. The CDR3 length is 16 residues. The V gene's germline CDR1 is SGHNT and CDR2 YYREEE (reference sequence). Trimming took 3 bases from V and 9 from J; bases not matched to a gene: 11. This CDR3 reads CASSSGTSGRRSEQFF. CDR3 in DNA: TGTGCCAGCAGCTCCGGGACTAGCGGCAGGCGGAGTGAGCAGTTCTTC.